The TCR beta chain under discussion was sequenced for a study of T cell responses to AZD1222 COVID-19 vaccine. General observations from the study: The number of AZD1222 recipients seropositive at baseline was only five or six.

Germline V gene sequence: CDR1 PRHDT, CDR2 FYEKMQ (reference sequence). The CDR3 is made up of 14 amino acids. Trimming pared 5 bases from V and 5 bases from J, leaving 15 bases between. Measured with immunoSEQ multiplex PCR; TCRdb has only the in-frame clones, and not every one. The profile shows about 160,000 clones, around 90% of them singletons. Concerning this clone: No antigen is known for it.

The rearrangement joins TRBV13 to TRBJ2-5, with no clear D. The clonotype was recovered from an adult who received the AZD1222 COVID-19 vaccine. The sample in question was peripheral blood, obtained 28 days after the second AZD1222 dose. The DNA for the CDR3 is TGTGCCAGCAGCCCGAGCGCCATGCTCGAGACCCAGTACTTC. Translated: CASSPSAMLETQYF.